These 23 T cell receptor beta chains share one sample of origin, sequenced in a study of T cell responses to AZD1222 COVID-19 vaccine. Libraries were prepared by immunoSEQ multiplex PCR; TCRdb keeps only in-frame clonotypes and omits some of them. The data contain over 150,000 clones, roughly 92% of them singletons. Here the sequenced sample was peripheral blood, taken 28 days after the second AZD1222 dose. The receptors come from an adult who received the AZD1222 COVID-19 vaccine.

The chain joins TRBV12-3 or TRBV12-4 to TRBJ2-5; tentatively, D is TRBD2 (6 bases). Between the trimmed V and J ends, which lost 6 bases and 2 bases, there was a span of 10 bases. The CDR3 spans 13 residues. The chain's CDR3 is CASRRGLQETQYF. The CDR3 nucleotides are TGTGCCAGCAGGCGGGGACTGCAAGAGACCCAGTACTTC.

This clone was picked up one time. V is TRBV5-1 and J is TRBJ1-4; D remains unclear. The CDR3 has 15 amino acids. V was clipped by 2 bases and J by 3 bases, with 11 bases between them. From germline, CDR1 is SGHRS and CDR2 YFSETQ. In DNA form, the CDR3 reads TGCGCCAGCAGCTTTGTCGAGGGCTCTAATGAAAAACTGTTTTTT. Translated: CASSFVEGSNEKLFF.

The chain carries TRBV6-2 or TRBV6-3 and TRBJ1-5; the D gene is possibly TRBD1 (5 bases). V shed 0 bases and J shed 4 bases, with 10 bases lying between them. There are 15 residues in the CDR3. Per the germline V gene, CDR1 is MNHEY and CDR2 is SVGEGT. The CDR3 DNA is TGTGCCAGCAGTTACTCTGGGGAGGGGAATCAGCCCCAGCATTTT. It yields the protein CASSYSGEGNQPQHF.

CDR3 residues: CASSPEGGTNEKLFF. The DNA of the CDR3 is TGTGCCAGCAGCCCTGAGGGGGGGACTAATGAAAAACTGTTTTTT. The chain employs TRBV5-4 and TRBJ1-4, with D maybe TRBD1 (6 bases). V was pared by 4 bases and J by 2 bases, with 12 bases between. The CDR3 has 15 amino acids. Germline V gene sequence: CDR1 SGHNT, CDR2 YYREEE (reference sequence).

The V gene is TRBV5-5, the J gene TRBJ2-7, with D perhaps matching TRBD1 (6 bases). The CDR3 contains 15 residues. V was shortened by 4 bases and J by 2 bases, with 16 bases between the two germline ends. Germline CDR1 SGHKS, CDR2 YYEKEE (reference sequence). CDR3 bases: TGTGCCAGCAGCATCCAAGACAGGATGACCTACGAGCAGTACTTC. Amino acids: CASSIQDRMTYEQYF. The variable domain in full, with the rest retrieved from reference TRBV5-5 and TRBJ2-7, is DAGVTQSPTHLIKTRGQQVTLRCSPISGHKSVSWYQQVLGQGPQFIFQYYEKEERGRGNFPDRFSARQFPNYSSELNVNALLLGDSALYLCASSIQDRMTYEQYFGPGTRLTVT.

The count of this clone is one. This rearrangement joins TRBV12-3 or TRBV12-4 to TRBJ1-2; D is unresolved. Deletions cut 8 bases from V and 1 base from J, with 11 bases between. There are 13 residues in the CDR3. The CDR3 reads CASAPTDNYGYTF. The CDR3 region has the DNA TGTGCCAGCGCCCCGACCGATAACTATGGCTACACCTTC.

The chain has TRBV7-3 and TRBJ1-6; tentatively, D is TRBD1 (6 bases). Trimming cost V 8 bases and J 8 bases, with 13 bases left between them. The CDR3 sequence is 13 residues long. Germline CDR1 reads SGHTA; CDR2 reads FQGTGA. CDR3 bases: TGTGCCAGCGGGGCAGGGGCATATTCACCCCTCCACTTT. It translates to CASGAGAYSPLHF. Looking up the rest from reference TRBV7-3 and TRBJ1-6 gives the full variable domain: GAGVSQTPSNKVTEKGKYVELRCDPISGHTALYWYRQSLGQGPEFLIYFQGTGAADDSGLPNDRFFAVRPEGSVSTLKIQRTERGDSAVYLCASGAGAYSPLHFGNGTRLTVT.

This chain links TRBV9 with TRBJ2-7, with a weak D call TRBD2 (5 bases). Germline assignment: CDR1 SGDLS and CDR2 YYNGEE. V lost 3 bases and J lost 0, with 13 bases in between. The CDR3 sequence is 15 residues long. In nucleotides, the CDR3 is TGTGCCAGCAGCGCCGGAGGAGGAAGCTCCTACGAGCAGTACTTC. Encoded protein: CASSAGGGSSYEQYF.

CDR3: CASKSGTGGAGGSPLHF. CDR3 coding DNA: TGTGCCAGCAAATCCGGGACAGGGGGCGCAGGAGGCTCACCCCTCCACTTT. The rearrangement links TRBV27 to TRBJ1-6; 12 bases match TRBD1. CDR1 is MNHEY, CDR2 SMNVEV, per germline (reference sequence). The CDR3 length is 17 residues. V shed 7 bases, J shed 10 bases, and the junction held 14 bases outside the gene matches.

This chain connects TRBV6-1 to TRBJ2-3; possible D gene TRBD1, 5 bases. Looked up from germline, CDR1 is MNHNS and CDR2 is SASEGT. Trimming cost V 2 bases and J 1 base, with 25 bases left between them. The CDR3 loop spans 20 amino acids. The CDR3 sequence: CASSERRQGRLGSGTDTQYF. The CDR3 nucleotides are TGTGCCAGCAGTGAACGGCGGCAGGGAAGGTTGGGTTCTGGCACAGATACGCAGTATTTT.

The chain recombines TRBV6-5 with TRBJ1-1; D is possibly TRBD1 (6 bases). Trimming took 0 bases from V and 7 from J, leaving 12 bases between them. Germline V lookup: CDR1 MNHEY, CDR2 SVGAGI. The CDR3 spans 14 residues. The CDR3 nucleotides read TGTGCCAGCAGTTACTCGGGGGGGCGGGTTGAAGCTTTCTTT. Translated: CASSYSGGRVEAFF.

V and J are TRBV7-2 and TRBJ2-3, with 8 bases aligning to TRBD2. There are 14 residues in the CDR3. The ends lost 4 bases at V and 5 bases at J; junction bases unmatched: 5. The V gene's germline CDR1 is SGHTA and CDR2 FQGNSA. The CDR3 nucleotides are TGTGCCAGCAGCTCCAGCGGGGGAGAAGATACGCAGTATTTT. Amino acids: CASSSSGGEDTQYF.

The CDR3 DNA follows: TGTGCCAGCAGCTACAGTGAGGGCACTGAAGCTTTCTTT. It codes for CASSYSEGTEAFF. This rearrangement joins TRBV7-8 to TRBJ1-1; no reliable D call. The CDR3 has 13 amino acids. Trimming took 4 bases from V and 4 from J, leaving 10 bases between them. The germline V gene encodes CDR1 SGHVS and CDR2 FQNEAQ. The complete variable domain, with remaining parts taken from reference TRBV7-8 and TRBJ1-1, reads GAGVSQSPRYKVAKRGQDVALRCDPISGHVSLFWYQQALGQGPEFLTYFQNEAQLDKSGLPSDRFFAERPEGSVSTLKIQRTQQEDSAVYLCASSYSEGTEAFFGQGTRLTVV.

Here the CDR3 reads CASSPYNTGELFF. In DNA form, the CDR3 reads TGTGCCAGCAGCCCTTATAACACCGGGGAGCTGTTTTTT. The chain has TRBV7-6 and TRBJ2-2; D gene ambiguous. CDR3 size: 13 residues. The V and J ends lost 5 bases and 2 bases respectively, with 6 bases between them. Germline CDR1 and CDR2: SGHVS and FNYEAQ.

This clone showed up just once. CDR3 residues: CASSLGTGNLGGHNEQFF. CDR3 nucleotide sequence: TGCGCCAGCAGCCTTGGGACAGGCAACCTAGGGGGACACAATGAGCAGTTCTTC. The J gene is TRBJ2-1, the V gene TRBV5-1; 8 bases are shared with TRBD1. The CDR3 sequence is 18 residues long. The junction had 17 bases not matched to a gene; V was cut back by 4 bases and J by 5 bases. Germline CDR1 and CDR2: SGHRS and YFSETQ.

This chain connects TRBV18 to TRBJ2-6; D is undetermined. The CDR3 loop spans 18 amino acids. The V end was cut by 2 bases, the J end by 3 bases, with 17 bases between. Germline-derived CDR1 and CDR2 are KGHSH and LQKENI. The CDR3 DNA reads TGTGCCAGCTCACCATCATCCGGAGTTGGGGTTGGGGCCAACGTCCTGACTTTC. It translates to CASSPSSGVGVGANVLTF.

The V gene is TRBV2, the J gene TRBJ1-2; D is undetermined. V dropped 10 bases and J dropped 2 bases, with 14 bases sitting between them. CDR3 size: 13 residues. Per germline, CDR1 SNHLY and CDR2 FYNNEI. The CDR3 DNA sequence: TGTGCCACCCCACCCGCGAAGAACTATGGCTACACCTTC. Protein sequence: CATPPAKNYGYTF.

In DNA, the CDR3 is TGTGCTAGTGGTTTCGACACCCGAAACACTGAAGCTTTCTTT. Translated, it gives CASGFDTRNTEAFF. J is TRBJ1-1 and V is TRBV12-5; no clear D. CDR3 length: 14 residues. V lost 3 bases to trimming and J lost 2 bases, with 10 bases between them. CDR1 LGHNT and CDR2 FRNRAP come from the germline V gene.

The chain links TRBV6-5 to TRBJ2-7, with 7 bases identical to TRBD2. CDR1 is MNHEY, CDR2 SVGAGI, per germline. Germline trimming cut 2 bases from V and 7 bases from J; bases unmatched to any gene: 8. The CDR3 sequence is 14 residues long. The CDR3 nucleotides are TGTGCCAGCAGTTACGGCGGGGGTGCTTGGGAGCAGTACTTC. It is translated as CASSYGGGAWEQYF.

The V gene is TRBV12-3 or TRBV12-4, the J gene TRBJ1-2; tentatively, D is TRBD1 (5 bases). CDR3 length equals 13 residues. Trimming pared 2 bases from V and 4 bases from J, leaving 8 bases between. The DNA of the CDR3 is TGTGCCAGCAGTTTACGGGGGGTCTATGGCTACACCTTC. This sequence encodes CASSLRGVYGYTF.

This chain connects TRBV24-1 to TRBJ2-7; the match to TRBD2 covers 14 bases. The germline CDR1 and CDR2 sequences are KGHDR and SFDVKD. The CDR3 consists of 18 residues. V gave up 0 bases and J gave up 2 bases; unmatched junction bases: 5. The DNA for the CDR3 is TGTGCCACCAGTGATTTGAAAGGGACTAGCGGGGGACCCTACGAGCAGTACTTC. Amino acids: CATSDLKGTSGGPYEQYF.

This chain joins TRBV7-9 and TRBJ1-6; no clear D gene. V was shortened by 5 bases and J by 9 bases, with 14 bases between the two germline ends. CDR1 is SEHNR, CDR2 FQNEAQ, per germline (reference sequence). This CDR3 comprises 14 residues. The CDR3 coding sequence is TGTGCCAGCAGCATGACCTGGTTGGGTTCACCCCTCCACTTT. Translation: CASSMTWLGSPLHF.

V is TRBV5-4 and J is TRBJ1-6; tentative D call: TRBD1 (6 bases). This CDR3 region has 16 residues. V gave up 2 bases and J gave up 8 bases, with 17 bases separating them. Germline loops: CDR1 SGHNT, CDR2 YYREEE (reference sequence). Written as DNA, the CDR3 is TGTGCCAGCAGCTTCGGGTCAGGGGTCTTCGATTCACCCCTCCACTTT. It translates to CASSFGSGVFDSPLHF.